This T cell receptor (beta chain) was obtained from a study of beta chain features in type 1 diabetes. Study findings and constraints: Compared to healthy donors, patients appeared to have naive, central memory and Treg TCRB repertoires that were more alike.

With respect to this clone: The antigen remains undetermined.

cDNA synthesis used the whole RNA isolate, giving expressed TCRB sequences. Sequencing used immunoSEQ multiplex PCR; TCRdb keeps in-frame clones, though not all of them. The sample contains around 400,000 clones, about 15% of which appear only once. The authors sorted CD4+ naive, central memory, regulatory and stem cell-like memory cells via CD45RO/CCR7/CD25/CD127/CD95/CD27. CDR3 length equals 14 residues. V was cut by 0 bases and J by 7 bases, with 11 bases left in between. CDR1 is SGDLS and CDR2 is YYNGEE in the germline V gene. The rearrangement links TRBV9 to TRBJ2-1; TRBD2 might be the D (5 bases). This receptor was taken from a young woman in good health. Sequencing was performed on naive CD4+ T cells from blood. The DNA for the CDR3 is TGTGCCAGCAGCGTAGGTGGGAGTATAAATGAGCAGTTCTTC. Its translation is CASSVGGSINEQFF.